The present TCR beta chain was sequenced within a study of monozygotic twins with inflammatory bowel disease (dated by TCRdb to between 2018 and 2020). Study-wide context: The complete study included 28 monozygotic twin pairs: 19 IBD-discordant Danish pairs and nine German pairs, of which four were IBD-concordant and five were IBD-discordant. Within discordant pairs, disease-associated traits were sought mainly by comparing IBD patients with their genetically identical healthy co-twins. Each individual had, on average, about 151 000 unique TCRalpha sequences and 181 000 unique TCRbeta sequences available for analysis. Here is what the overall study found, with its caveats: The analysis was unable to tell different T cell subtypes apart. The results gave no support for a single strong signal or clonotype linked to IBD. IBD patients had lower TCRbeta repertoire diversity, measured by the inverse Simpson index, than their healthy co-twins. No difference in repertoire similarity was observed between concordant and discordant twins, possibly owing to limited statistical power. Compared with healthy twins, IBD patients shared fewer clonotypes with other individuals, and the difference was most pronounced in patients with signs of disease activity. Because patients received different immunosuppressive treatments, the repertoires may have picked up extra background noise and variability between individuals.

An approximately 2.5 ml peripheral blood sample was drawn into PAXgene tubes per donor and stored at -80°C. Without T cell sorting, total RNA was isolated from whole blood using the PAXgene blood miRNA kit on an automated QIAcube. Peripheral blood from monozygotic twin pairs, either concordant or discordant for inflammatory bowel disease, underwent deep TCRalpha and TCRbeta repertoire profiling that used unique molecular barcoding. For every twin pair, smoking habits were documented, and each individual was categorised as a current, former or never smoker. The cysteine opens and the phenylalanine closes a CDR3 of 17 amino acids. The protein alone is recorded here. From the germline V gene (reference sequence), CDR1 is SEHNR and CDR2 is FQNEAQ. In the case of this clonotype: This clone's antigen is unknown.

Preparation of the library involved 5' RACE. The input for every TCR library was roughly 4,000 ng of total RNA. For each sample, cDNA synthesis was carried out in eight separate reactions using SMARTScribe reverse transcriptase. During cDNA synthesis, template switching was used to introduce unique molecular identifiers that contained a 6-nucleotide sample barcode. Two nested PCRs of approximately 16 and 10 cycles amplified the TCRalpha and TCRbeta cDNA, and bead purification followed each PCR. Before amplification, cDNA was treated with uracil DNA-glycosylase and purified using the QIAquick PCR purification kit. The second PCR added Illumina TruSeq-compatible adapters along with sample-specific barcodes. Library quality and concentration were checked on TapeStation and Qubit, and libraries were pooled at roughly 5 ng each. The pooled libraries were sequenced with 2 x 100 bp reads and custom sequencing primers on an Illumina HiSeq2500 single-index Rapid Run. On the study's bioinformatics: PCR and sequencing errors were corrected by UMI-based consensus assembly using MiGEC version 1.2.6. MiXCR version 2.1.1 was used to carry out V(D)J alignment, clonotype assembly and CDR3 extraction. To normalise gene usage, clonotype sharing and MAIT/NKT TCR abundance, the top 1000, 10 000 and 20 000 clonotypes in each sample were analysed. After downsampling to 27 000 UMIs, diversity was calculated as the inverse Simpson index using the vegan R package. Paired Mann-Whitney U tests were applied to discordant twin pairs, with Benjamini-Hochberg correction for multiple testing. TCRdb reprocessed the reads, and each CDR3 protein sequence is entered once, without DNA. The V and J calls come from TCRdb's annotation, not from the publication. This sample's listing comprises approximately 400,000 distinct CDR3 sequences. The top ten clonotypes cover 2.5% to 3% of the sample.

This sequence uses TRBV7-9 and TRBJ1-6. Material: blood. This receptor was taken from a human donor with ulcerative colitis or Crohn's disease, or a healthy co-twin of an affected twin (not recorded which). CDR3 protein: CASSPAGPAAYNSPLHF.